This entry concerns a single TCR beta chain. Germline V gene data show CDR1 as PRHDT and CDR2 as FYEKMQ (reference sequence). There are 16 residues in the CDR3. The V segment lost 1 base and the J segment 1 base; nucleotides outside the gene matches: 2. The sample originates from a study of blood T cell repertoires in COVID-19. On the study more broadly: COVID-19 samples, acute and convalescent, were from the United States, Italy and Spain. The cDNA or gDNA used as material had been derived from T cells, B-cell-depleted T cells, or PBMCs.

Per the study methods: Amplification of reference gene primers was used by the study to estimate nucleated cell counts. Clones were sequenced by immunoSEQ multiplex PCR, and TCRdb holds only the in-frame ones, with some missing. The V and J calls and clone size were taken over from that table, and D and trimming were inferred from the DNA. The data show 150,000 to 200,000 clones, more than 80% seen once. This chain uses TRBV13 with TRBJ2-3, with 10 bases fitting TRBD2. This receptor was taken from a man in his fifties with acute or convalescent COVID-19. Sample: peripheral blood. The CDR3 sequence: CASSLEGTSGTDTQYF. DNA for the CDR3: TGTGCCAGCAGCTTAGAAGGGACTAGCGGCACAGATACGCAGTATTTT.